Presented here are 13 T cell receptor beta chains from one specimen sequenced in a study of technical replicates of blood from four donors. Sequencing used immunoSEQ multiplex PCR; TCRdb keeps in-frame clones, though not all of them. This sample has tens of thousands of clones, with roughly 97% found just once. Sequencing was carried out using T cells isolated from PBMCs. These receptors were obtained from a human donor in good health.

The J gene is TRBJ2-7, the V gene TRBV12-2; the table's TRBD2 call for D was not verified on the DNA. TRBV12-2 is a recognized pseudogene. This CDR3 has 16 amino acids. The CDR3 sequence is CASRLASYGGTYEQYF. The DNA of the CDR3 is TGTGCAAGTCGCTTAGCGAGTTACGGGGGGACCTACGAGCAGTACTTC.

The J gene is TRBJ1-1, the V gene TRBV6-5, with TRBD1 as a possible D gene (5 bases). Trimming left V 2 bases short and J 10 bases short, with 14 bases between. The CDR3 is 13 amino acids. CDR1 is MNHEY and CDR2 is SVGAGI in the germline V gene. The CDR3 DNA reads as TGTGCCAGCAGTTACCGGTCAGGGTTCGGAGCTTTCTTT. Amino acids: CASSYRSGFGAFF.

The chain links TRBV2 to TRBJ1-3; D gene ambiguous. This CDR3 has 14 amino acids. Trimming took off 1 base at V and 4 bases at J, with 8 bases between the two ends. Looked up from germline, CDR1 is SNHLY and CDR2 is FYNNEI. The chain's CDR3 is CASSEDVPGNTIYF. As DNA, the CDR3 is TGTGCCAGCAGTGAAGATGTTCCGGGAAACACCATATATTTT.

This clone was picked up one time. V gene TRBV11-1 combines with J gene TRBJ2-7; D uncertain. Germline V lookup: CDR1 SGHAT, CDR2 FQDESV (reference sequence). The CDR3 is made up of 13 amino acids. V lost 1 base to trimming and J lost 4 bases, with 8 bases between them. The CDR3 loop is CASSLDMSYEQYF. The CDR3 DNA follows: TGTGCCAGCAGCTTAGACATGTCTTACGAGCAGTACTTC. The full variable domain, completed using reference TRBV11-1 and TRBJ2-7, is EAEVAQSPRYKITEKSQAVAFWCDPISGHATLYWYRQILGQGPELLVQFQDESVVDDSQLPKDRFSAERLKGVDSTLKIQPAELGDSAMYLCASSLDMSYEQYFGPGTRLTVT.

The chain employs TRBV6-6 and TRBJ2-7, with 7 bases aligning to TRBD1. J was trimmed by 0 bases and V by 4 bases; bases with no gene match: 6. The CDR3 covers 15 residues. Germline CDR1 MNHNY, CDR2 SVGAGI (reference sequence). The CDR3 is CASSSNRGVSYEQYF. The CDR3 nucleotides are TGTGCCAGCAGTTCTAACAGGGGCGTCTCCTACGAGCAGTACTTC.

The chain combines TRBV10-3 with TRBJ1-6; tentative D call: TRBD1 (5 bases). The CDR3 extends over 14 amino acids. Germline V gene lookup returns CDR1 ENHRY and CDR2 SYGVKD. V lost 0 bases and J 8 bases, leaving 8 bases between the germline ends. DNA for the CDR3: TGTGCCATCAGTGAGTCCGGGGGGGATTCACCCCTCCACTTT. Amino acid sequence: CAISESGGDSPLHF.

The CDR3 bases are TGTGCCAGCAGTTTCATACAGGAGCATACATCTATTGGCTACACCTTC. Encoded protein: CASSFIQEHTSIGYTF. J is TRBJ1-2 and V is TRBV28; possibly TRBD1 for D (5 bases). With 3 bases removed from V and 7 bases from J, the gap between germline ends came to 21 bases. This CDR3 has 16 amino acids. CDR1 MDHEN and CDR2 SYDVKM come from the germline V gene.

This rearrangement joins TRBV30 to TRBJ2-7, with D uncertain. V was trimmed by 0 bases and J by 3 bases, leaving 6 bases between them. The germline V gene has CDR1 GTSNPN and CDR2 SVGIG (reference sequence). This CDR3 has 12 amino acids. CDR3 in amino acids: CAWSVAGYEQYF. The DNA for the CDR3 is TGTGCCTGGAGTGTCGCAGGCTACGAGCAGTACTTC. Looking up the rest from reference TRBV30 and TRBJ2-7 gives the full variable domain: SQTIHQWPATLVQPVGSPLSLECTVEGTSNPNLYWYRQAAGRGLQLLFYSVGIGQISSEVPQNLSASRPQDRQFILSSKKLLLSDSGFYLCAWSVAGYEQYFGPGTRLTVT.

The V gene is TRBV11-2, the J gene TRBJ2-7; 7 positions agree with TRBD2. CDR1 and CDR2 (germline): SGHAT, FQNNGV. With V trimmed by 0 bases and J by 9 bases, 8 bases remained unmatched. The CDR3 has 14 amino acids. CDR3 nucleotides: TGTGCCAGCAGCTTAGACCCGGGACTAACGGGGCAGTACTTC. This codes for CASSLDPGLTGQYF.

The rearrangement links TRBV4-1 to TRBJ2-5; 16 nucleotides match TRBD2. Trimming removed 5 bases from V and 5 bases from J; junction bases left unmatched: 5. The CDR3 has 16 amino acids. Germline V lookup: CDR1 MGHRA, CDR2 YSYEKL. As DNA, the CDR3 is TGCGCCAGCAGCACCCCGGGACTAGCGGGAGGGGAGACCCAGTACTTC. It encodes CASSTPGLAGGETQYF.

The genes are TRBV5-4 and TRBJ1-2; D is possibly TRBD1 (5 bases). Germline V gene sequence: CDR1 SGHNT, CDR2 YYREEE (reference sequence). The CDR3 extends over 14 amino acids. The V end was cut by 4 bases, the J end by 5 bases, with 15 bases between. This CDR3 is CASSPRQGGYGYTF. CDR3 nucleotide sequence: TGTGCCAGCAGCCCGCGGCAGGGAGGGTATGGCTACACCTTC.

The genes are TRBV6-5 and TRBJ1-2; tentative D call: TRBD1 (6 bases). V lost 0 bases and J 2 bases, leaving 13 bases between the germline ends. The germline CDR1 and CDR2 sequences are MNHEY and SVGAGI. The CDR3 has 16 residues. The CDR3 DNA reads TGTGCCAGCAGTTACTCGTCAGGGGAGGGAAACTATGGCTACACCTTC. This encodes CASSYSSGEGNYGYTF.

This rearrangement joins TRBV7-9 to TRBJ2-3, with 7 bases fitting TRBD1. With V trimmed by 3 bases and J by 6 bases, 3 bases remained unmatched. Germline loops: CDR1 SEHNR, CDR2 FQNEAQ (reference sequence). There are 13 residues in the CDR3. CDR3 DNA: TGTGCCAGCAGCTTCGTACAGGGGGATACGCAGTATTTT. Protein: CASSFVQGDTQYF.